One and the same sample provided the 3 T cell receptor beta chains below, sequenced in a study of early T cells in non-severe SARS-CoV-2 infection. Each CDR3 protein gets one entry after TCRdb re-called the 5' RACE reads with MiXCR. Of over 70,000 distinct CDR3 sequences detected, roughly 15% appear once; the ten largest clones hold around 3.6%. Sequencing was performed on whole blood, taken at baseline. The receptors were sampled from an adult who was a healthcare worker with PCR-confirmed SARS-CoV-2 infection or an uninfected control (not recorded which).

The chain employs TRBV30 and TRBJ1-2; unclear D gene. The CDR3 has 11 residues. Trimming stripped 5 bases from V and 8 bases from J, with 12 bases between. Germline V lookup: CDR1 GTSNPN, CDR2 SVGIG (reference sequence). The CDR3 sequence is CAWHTIQGYTF. In DNA form, the CDR3 reads TGTGCCTGGCATACCATTCAGGGCTACACCTTC. The complete variable domain, with remaining parts taken from reference TRBV30 and TRBJ1-2, reads SQTIHQWPATLVQPVGSPLSLECTVEGTSNPNLYWYRQAAGRGLQLLFYSVGIGQISSEVPQNLSASRPQDRQFILSSKKLLLSDSGFYLCAWHTIQGYTFGSGTRLTVV.

The genes are TRBV5-1 and TRBJ1-2, with 12 bases identical to TRBD1. The CDR3 length is 15 residues. The junction had 4 bases not matched to a gene; V was cut back by 0 bases and J by 7 bases. CDR1 SGHRS and CDR2 YFSETQ come from the germline V gene. This CDR3 reads CASSLAPGQGAGYTF. CDR3 coding DNA: TGCGCCAGCAGCTTGGCCCCGGGACAGGGGGCTGGCTACACCTTC.

This clonotype was observed a handful of times. The chain employs TRBV7-9 and TRBJ2-1; the match to TRBD2 covers 13 bases. This CDR3 is 18 amino acids long. The V segment lost 3 bases and the J segment 0 bases; nucleotides outside the gene matches: 5. Germline CDR1 SEHNR, CDR2 FQNEAQ (reference sequence). DNA for the CDR3: TGTGCCAGCAGCTTCGGGGGACTAGCGGGGAGCTCCTACAATGAGCAGTTCTTC. It codes for CASSFGGLAGSSYNEQFF.